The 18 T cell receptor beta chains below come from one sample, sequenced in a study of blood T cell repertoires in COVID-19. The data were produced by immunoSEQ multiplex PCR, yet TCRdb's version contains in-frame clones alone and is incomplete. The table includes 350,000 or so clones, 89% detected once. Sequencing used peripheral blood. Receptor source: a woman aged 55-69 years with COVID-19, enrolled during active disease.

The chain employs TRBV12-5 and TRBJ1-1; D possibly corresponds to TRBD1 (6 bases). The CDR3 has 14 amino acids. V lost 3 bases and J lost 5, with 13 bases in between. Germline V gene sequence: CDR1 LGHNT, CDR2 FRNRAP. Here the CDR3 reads CASGLGQGHTEAFF. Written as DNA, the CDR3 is TGTGCTAGTGGTTTAGGGCAGGGGCATACTGAAGCTTTCTTT.

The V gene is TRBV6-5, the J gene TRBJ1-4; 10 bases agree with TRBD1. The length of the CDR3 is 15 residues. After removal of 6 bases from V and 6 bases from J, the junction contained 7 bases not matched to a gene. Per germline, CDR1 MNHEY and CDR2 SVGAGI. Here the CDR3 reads CASRRTGTGDEKLFF. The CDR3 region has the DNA TGTGCCAGCAGACGAACCGGGACAGGGGATGAAAAACTGTTTTTT.

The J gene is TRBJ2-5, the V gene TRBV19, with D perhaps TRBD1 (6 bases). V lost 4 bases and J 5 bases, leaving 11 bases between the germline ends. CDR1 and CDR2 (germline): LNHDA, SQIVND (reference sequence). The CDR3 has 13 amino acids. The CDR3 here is CASSNRDGETQYF. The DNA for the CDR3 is TGTGCCAGTAGTAACAGGGATGGGGAGACCCAGTACTTC.

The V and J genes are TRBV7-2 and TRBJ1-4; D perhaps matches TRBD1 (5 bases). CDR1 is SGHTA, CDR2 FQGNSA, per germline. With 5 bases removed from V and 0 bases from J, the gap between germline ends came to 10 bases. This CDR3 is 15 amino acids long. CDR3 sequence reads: CASSTRQTTNEKLFF. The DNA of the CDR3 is TGTGCCAGCAGCACACGACAGACAACTAATGAAAAACTGTTTTTT. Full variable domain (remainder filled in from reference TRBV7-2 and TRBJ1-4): GAGVSQSPSNKVTEKGKDVELRCDPISGHTALYWYRQSLGQGLEFLIYFQGNSAPDKSGLPSDRFSAERTGGSVSTLTIQRTQQEDSAVYLCASSTRQTTNEKLFFGSGTQLSVL.

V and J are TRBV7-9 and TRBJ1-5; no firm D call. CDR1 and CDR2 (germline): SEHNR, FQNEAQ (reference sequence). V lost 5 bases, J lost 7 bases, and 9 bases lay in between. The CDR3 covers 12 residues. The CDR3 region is CASSRLEQPQHF. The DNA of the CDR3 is TGTGCCAGCAGCCGCCTAGAGCAGCCCCAGCATTTT.

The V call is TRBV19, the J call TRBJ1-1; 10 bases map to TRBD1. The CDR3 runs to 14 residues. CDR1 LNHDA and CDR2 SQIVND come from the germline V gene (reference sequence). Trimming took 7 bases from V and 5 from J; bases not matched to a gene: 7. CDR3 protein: CASMKDRGRTEAFF. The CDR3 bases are TGTGCCAGTATGAAGGACAGGGGGAGGACTGAAGCTTTCTTT.

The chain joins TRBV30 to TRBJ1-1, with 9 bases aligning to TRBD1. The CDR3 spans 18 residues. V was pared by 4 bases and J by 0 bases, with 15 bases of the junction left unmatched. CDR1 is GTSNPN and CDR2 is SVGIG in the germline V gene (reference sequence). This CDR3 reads CAWTRWWGQGTVNTEAFF. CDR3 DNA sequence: TGTGCCTGGACCCGATGGTGGGGACAGGGAACCGTGAACACTGAAGCTTTCTTT. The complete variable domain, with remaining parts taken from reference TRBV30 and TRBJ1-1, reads SQTIHQWPATLVQPVGSPLSLECTVEGTSNPNLYWYRQAAGRGLQLLFYSVGIGQISSEVPQNLSASRPQDRQFILSSKKLLLSDSGFYLCAWTRWWGQGTVNTEAFFGQGTRLTVV.

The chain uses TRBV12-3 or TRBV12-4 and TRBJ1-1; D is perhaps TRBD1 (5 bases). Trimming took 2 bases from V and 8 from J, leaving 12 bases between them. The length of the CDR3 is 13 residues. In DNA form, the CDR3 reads TGTGCCAGCAGTTTACGCTCCAGGGCCGAAGCTTTCTTT. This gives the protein CASSLRSRAEAFF.

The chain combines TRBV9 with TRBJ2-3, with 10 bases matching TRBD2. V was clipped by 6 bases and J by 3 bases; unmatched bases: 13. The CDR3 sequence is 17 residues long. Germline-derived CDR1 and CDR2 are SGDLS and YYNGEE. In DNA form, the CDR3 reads TGTGCCAGCACCCGGGTAGCGGGGGGCTCTGGAACAGATACGCAGTATTTT. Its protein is CASTRVAGGSGTDTQYF.

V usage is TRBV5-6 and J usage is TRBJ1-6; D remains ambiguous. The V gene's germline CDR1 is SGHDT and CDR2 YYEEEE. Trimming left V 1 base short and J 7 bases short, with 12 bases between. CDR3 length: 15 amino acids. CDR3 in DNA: TGTGCCAGCAGCTTGTGGGAGAGTTACAATTCACCCCTCCACTTT. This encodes CASSLWESYNSPLHF.

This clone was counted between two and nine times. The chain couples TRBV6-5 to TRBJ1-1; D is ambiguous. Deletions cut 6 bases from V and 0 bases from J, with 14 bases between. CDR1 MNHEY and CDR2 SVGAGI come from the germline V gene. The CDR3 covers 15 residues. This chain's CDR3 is CASRDPGVMNTEAFF. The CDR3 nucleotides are TGTGCCAGCAGGGACCCCGGGGTCATGAACACTGAAGCTTTCTTT.

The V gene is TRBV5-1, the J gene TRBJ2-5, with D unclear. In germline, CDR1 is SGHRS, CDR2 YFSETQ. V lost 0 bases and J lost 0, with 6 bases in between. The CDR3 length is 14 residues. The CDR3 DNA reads TGCGCCAGCAGCTTGGAAACAGACCAAGAGACCCAGTACTTC. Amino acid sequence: CASSLETDQETQYF.

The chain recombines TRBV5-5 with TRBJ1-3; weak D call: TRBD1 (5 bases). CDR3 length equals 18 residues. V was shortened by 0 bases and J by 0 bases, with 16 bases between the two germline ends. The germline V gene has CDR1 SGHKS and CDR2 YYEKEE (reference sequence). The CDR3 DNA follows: TGTGCCAGCAGCTTGGTGGCAGGGCCCTCAGGCTCTGGAAACACCATATATTTT. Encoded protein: CASSLVAGPSGSGNTIYF.

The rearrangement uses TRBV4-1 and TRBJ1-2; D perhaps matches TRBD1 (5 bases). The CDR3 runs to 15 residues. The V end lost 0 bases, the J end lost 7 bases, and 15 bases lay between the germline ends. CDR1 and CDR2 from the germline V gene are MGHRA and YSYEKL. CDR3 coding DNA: TGCGCCAGCAGCCAAGATAAGTGGACAACCTTTGGCTACACCTTC. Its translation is CASSQDKWTTFGYTF.

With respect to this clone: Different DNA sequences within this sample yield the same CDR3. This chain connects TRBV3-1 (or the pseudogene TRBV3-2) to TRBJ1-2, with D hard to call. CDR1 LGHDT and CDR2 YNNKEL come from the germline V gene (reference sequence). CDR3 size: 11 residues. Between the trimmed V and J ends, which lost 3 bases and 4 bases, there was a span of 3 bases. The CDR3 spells CASSHSYGYTF. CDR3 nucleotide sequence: TGTGCCAGCAGCCACAGCTATGGCTACACCTTC.

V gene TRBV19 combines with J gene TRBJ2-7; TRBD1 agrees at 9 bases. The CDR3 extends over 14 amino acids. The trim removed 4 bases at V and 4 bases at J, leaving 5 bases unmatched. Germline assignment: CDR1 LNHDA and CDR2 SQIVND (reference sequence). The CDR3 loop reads CASSRGTGYYEQYF. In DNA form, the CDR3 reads TGTGCCAGTAGTAGGGGGACAGGGTATTACGAGCAGTACTTC.

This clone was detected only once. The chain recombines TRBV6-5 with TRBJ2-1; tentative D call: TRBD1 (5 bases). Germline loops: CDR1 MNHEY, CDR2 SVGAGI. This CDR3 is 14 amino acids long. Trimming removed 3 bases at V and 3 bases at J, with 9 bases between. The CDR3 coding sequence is TGTGCCAGCAGTTATGGTCAGGGCTACAATGAGCAGTTCTTC. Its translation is CASSYGQGYNEQFF.

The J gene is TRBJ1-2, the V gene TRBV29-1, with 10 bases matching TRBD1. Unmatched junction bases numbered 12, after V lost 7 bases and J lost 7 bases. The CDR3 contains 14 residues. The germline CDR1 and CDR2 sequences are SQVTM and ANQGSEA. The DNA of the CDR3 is TGCAGCGCCGCTGTTGTAGGGACAGGGGTTGGCTACACCTTC. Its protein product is CSAAVVGTGVGYTF. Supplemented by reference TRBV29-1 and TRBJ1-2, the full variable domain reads SAVISQKPSRDICQRGTSLTIQCQVDSQVTMMFWYRQQPGQSLTLIATANQGSEATYESGFVIDKFPISRPNLTFSTLTVSNMSPEDSSIYLCSAAVVGTGVGYTFGSGTRLTVV.